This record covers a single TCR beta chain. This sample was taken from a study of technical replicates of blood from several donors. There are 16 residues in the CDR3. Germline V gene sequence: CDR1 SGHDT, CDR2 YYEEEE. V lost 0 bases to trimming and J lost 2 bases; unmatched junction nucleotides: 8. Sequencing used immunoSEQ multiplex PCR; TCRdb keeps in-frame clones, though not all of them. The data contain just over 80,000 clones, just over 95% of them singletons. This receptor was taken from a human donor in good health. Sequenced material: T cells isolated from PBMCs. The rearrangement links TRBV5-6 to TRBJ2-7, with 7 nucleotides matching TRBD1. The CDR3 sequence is CASSLGWDSAAYEQYF. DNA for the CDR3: TGTGCCAGCAGCTTGGGCTGGGACAGCGCGGCCTACGAGCAGTACTTC.